Reported below is one TCR beta chain. Its antigen remains unidentified. 60 Vbeta and 13 Jbeta primers were used in PCR. The method was immunoSEQ multiplex PCR; TCRdb's version includes in-frame clones alone and lacks a portion of them. The sample carries 110,000 to 150,000 clones, 80% recorded once. The germline gives CDR1 SGHTS, CDR2 YDEGEE. CDR3 length: 15 amino acids. Trimming left V 0 bases short and J 7 bases short, with 13 bases between. The sample comes from a study of cytomegalovirus exposure and HLA in healthy donors. For the study at large: A previous analysis identified around 120 million unique TCR beta sequences derived from some 170 million T cells. Findings and caveats of the study: Follow-up analysis seemed to connect common viral pathogens with several of the most significant clusters identified.

The material sequenced was PBMCs. V gene TRBV5-8 combines with J gene TRBJ1-4; D remains unclear. This receptor was taken from a man aged 40-50 years in good health and CMV-seronegative. The CDR3 nucleotides read TGTGCCAGCAGCTTGGACGGGTTGATAGGTGAAAAACTGTTTTTT. Amino acids: CASSLDGLIGEKLFF.